The text below deals with one T cell receptor (beta chain). The sample holds one count of this clone. The antigen it binds to is not known. Base qualities are not recorded, but no much larger clone differs from it by a single base. The immunoSEQ hsTCRB v3.0 assay was used at survey level resolution to sequence the TRB variable region. TRB sequencing targeted a depth of about 40,000-50,000 T-cell genomes per sample. An Illumina MiSeq with a v3 150-cycle kit was used to sequence the pooled TRB libraries. Concerning the study's data processing: Analysis of repertoires was carried out in R inside a reproducible Nextflow workflow spanning QC, data transformation and analysis. LymphoSeq2, an R package for exploring AIRR-Seq data, was used to implement the custom analyses. A few samples that produced fewer than 5000 total TRB sequences were removed, so 200 or so HIV repertoires were analyzed. Of the roughly 180 retained HIV repertoires, about 60 were collected before and approximately 130 after ART initiation. Each repertoire was downsampled to 5000 TRB nucleotide sequences, and summary statistics were averaged across 100 downsampling iterations. TRB sequences were retained for analysis only if CDR3 regions of at least seven amino acids were present. A Shannon entropy-derived clonality score and the Gini coefficient were used to measure diversity. In repertoire networks, the top 5000 CDR3 amino acid sequences were linked whenever an edit distance of one separated two sequences. GLIPH2 predicted antigen specificity groups and MHC restriction for TRB CDR3 amino acid sequences. To flag known CMV, EBV, HIV or tissue antigen associations, CDR3 amino acid sequences were matched against VDJdb and McPAS-TCR. Pre-ART, post-ART and control groups were compared with Wilcoxon signed-rank tests and Holm-Bonferroni correction. The source is immuneACCESS, and TCRdb retained only in-frame sequences with V and J called. Part of the clones is not carried over; for the studies checked, unresolved V genes explain less than half of this, and the remainder is unexplained. That table supplies the V and J calls and clone size; D and trimming were determined from the DNA. The sample profile shows about 28,000 clones; about 96% of them were found once. The ten largest make up approximately 8.2% of the sample.

This sample is part of a study of long-term antiretroviral therapy in people with HIV (dated by TCRdb to between 2022 and 2023). Study-level background: The earliest samples were collected about a decade before the 2015 WHO recommendation for immediate ART, when ART was typically delayed until CD4 counts fell. About 35% of the 30 participants with HIV were female. A total of roughly 200 cryopreserved PBMC samples came from approximately 30 adults with confirmed HIV infection and were collected serially over a mean of approximately six years (range 1-12). A retrospective serial study tested whether changes in peripheral blood TRB repertoire composition and diversity were associated with ART initiation and durable HIV suppression. No cross-contamination during QIAcube processing turned up in test extractions that ran a monoclonal T-cell line alongside 30 to 40 polyclonal samples.

General conclusions and limits of the study: At every time point, the repertoire was dominated by expanded TRB clones first identified before ART initiation, although this dominance fluctuated and, in many PLHIV, declined after ART. Because PBMC availability was limited, only the TCR beta chain was sequenced, with no alpha chain pairing. Samples dated from the mid-2000s to the late 2010s, and the ART regimens used may be less effective than current ones. HIV repertoires had narrower CDR3 length ranges than controls, and the network structure suggested an antigen-experienced repertoire that shifted only slightly toward naive after ART. ART initiation was associated with a significant increase in TRB diversity, but diversity stayed significantly below transplant donor controls even after long-term ART. Because cell numbers in pre-ART samples were limited, unsorted PBMC were profiled instead of sorted CD4+ and CD8+ T cells. No data were available on ART adherence, viral resistance or therapy changes, limiting inferences about post-ART repertoire changes.

To be included, a participant needed at least one PBMC sample from before ART initiation plus at least two post-ART samples. Every participant with HIV received treatment in the United States of America. Cryopreserved samples of about 0.95-11 million PBMC were thawed and washed before DNA extraction. At the time of the earliest PBMC sample, participants with HIV were aged between roughly 20 and 60 years. PBMC samples were contributed by each participant from 1-4 timepoints before ART initiation and 2-8 timepoints after ART initiation, with a median of 7 samples. For every participant, serial HIV viral load, CD4+ T-cell count, ART history and demographic data were obtained. Genomic DNA was extracted from unsorted PBMC with a Qiagen kit on a QIAcube, processed in batches of 12 samples. Trimming takes 5 bases from V and 3 bases from J, and the germline ends sit 10 bases apart. The CDR3, cysteine through phenylalanine, is 14 amino acids long. Only the CDR3 region is kept as DNA, spanning 42 bases read in frame from base 1. Looking up the germline V gene (reference sequence) yields CDR1 MNHNY and CDR2 SVGAGI.

The receptor's source is a man aged 25-45 years with HIV. The chain links TRBV6-6 with TRBJ2-2; TRBD1 is a weak D gene call, 5 bases matching. Sequenced material: unsorted PBMCs, taken approximately 6.3 years after starting antiretroviral therapy. This receptor carries the CDR3 CASSPDRDTGELFF. The nucleotides are TGTGCCAGCAGTCCCGACAGAGACACCGGGGAGCTGTTTTTT.